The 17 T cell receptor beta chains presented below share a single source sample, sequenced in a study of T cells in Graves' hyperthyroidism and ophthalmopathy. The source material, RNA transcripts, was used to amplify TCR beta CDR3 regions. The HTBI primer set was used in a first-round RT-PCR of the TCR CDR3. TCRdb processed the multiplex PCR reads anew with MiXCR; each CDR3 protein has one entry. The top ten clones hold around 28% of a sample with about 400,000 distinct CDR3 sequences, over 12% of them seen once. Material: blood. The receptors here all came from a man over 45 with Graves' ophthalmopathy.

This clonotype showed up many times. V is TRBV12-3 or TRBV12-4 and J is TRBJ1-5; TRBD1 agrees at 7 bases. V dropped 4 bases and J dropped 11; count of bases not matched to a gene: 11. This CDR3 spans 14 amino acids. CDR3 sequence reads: CASSSLGQVQAQHF. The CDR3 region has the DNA TGTGCCAGCAGTTCTCTAGGACAGGTTCAAGCCCAGCATTTT.

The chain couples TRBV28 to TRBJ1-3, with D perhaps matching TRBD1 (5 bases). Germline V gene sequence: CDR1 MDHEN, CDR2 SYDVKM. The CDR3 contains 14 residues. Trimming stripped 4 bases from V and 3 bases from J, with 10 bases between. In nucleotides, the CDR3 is TGTGCCAGCAGTTCCGGGGCATTTGGAAACACCATATATTTT. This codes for CASSSGAFGNTIYF.

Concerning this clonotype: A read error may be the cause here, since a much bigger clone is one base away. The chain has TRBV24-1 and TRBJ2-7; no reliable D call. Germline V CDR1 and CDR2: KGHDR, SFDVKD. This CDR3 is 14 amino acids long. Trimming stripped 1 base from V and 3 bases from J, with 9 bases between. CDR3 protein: CATSDFPRSYEQYF. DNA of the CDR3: TGTGCCACCAGTGATTTTCCCAGAAGCTACGAGCAGTACTTC.

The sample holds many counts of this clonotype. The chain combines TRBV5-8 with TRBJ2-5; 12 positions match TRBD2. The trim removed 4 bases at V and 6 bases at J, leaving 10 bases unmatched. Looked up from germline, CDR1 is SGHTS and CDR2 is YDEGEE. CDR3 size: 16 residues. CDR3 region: CASSPRLAGAIKTQYF. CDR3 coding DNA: TGTGCCAGCAGCCCCCGACTAGCGGGAGCTATCAAGACCCAGTACTTC.

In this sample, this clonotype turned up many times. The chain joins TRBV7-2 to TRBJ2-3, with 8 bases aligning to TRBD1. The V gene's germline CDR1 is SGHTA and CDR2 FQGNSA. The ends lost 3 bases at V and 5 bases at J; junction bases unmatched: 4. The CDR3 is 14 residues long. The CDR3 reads CASSFPGGRDTQYF. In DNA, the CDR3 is TGTGCCAGCAGCTTCCCAGGGGGCAGAGATACGCAGTATTTT.

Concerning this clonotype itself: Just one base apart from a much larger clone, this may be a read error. The CDR3 DNA reads TGCAGTGCTTCGGACAGGGGATGGGAGCAGTTCTTC. It translates to CSASDRGWEQFF. The chain recombines TRBV20-1 with TRBJ2-1, with 9 bases identical to TRBD1. CDR3 length: 12 residues. The germline gives CDR1 DFQATT, CDR2 SNEGSKA (reference sequence). V lost 5 bases and J lost 10; bases outside the gene matches: 6.

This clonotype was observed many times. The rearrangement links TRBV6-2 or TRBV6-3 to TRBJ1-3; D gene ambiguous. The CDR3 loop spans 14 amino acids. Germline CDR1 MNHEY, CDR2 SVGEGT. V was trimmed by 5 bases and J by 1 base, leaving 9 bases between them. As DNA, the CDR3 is TGTGCCAGCAGTAAACAGCAATCTGGAAACACCATATATTTT. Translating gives CASSKQQSGNTIYF.

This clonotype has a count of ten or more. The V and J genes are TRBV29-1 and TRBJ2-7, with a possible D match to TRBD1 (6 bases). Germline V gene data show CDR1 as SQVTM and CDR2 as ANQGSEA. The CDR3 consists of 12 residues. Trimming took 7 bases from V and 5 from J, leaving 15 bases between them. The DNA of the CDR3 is TGCAGCGCCCTGACAGGATTCCACGAGCAGTACTTC. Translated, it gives CSALTGFHEQYF.

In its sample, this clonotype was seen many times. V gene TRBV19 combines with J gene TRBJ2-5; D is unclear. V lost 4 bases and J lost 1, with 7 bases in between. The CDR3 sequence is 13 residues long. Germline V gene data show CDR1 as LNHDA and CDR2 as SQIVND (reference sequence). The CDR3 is CASSTDGQETQYF. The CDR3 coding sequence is TGTGCCAGTAGTACGGACGGCCAAGAGACCCAGTACTTC. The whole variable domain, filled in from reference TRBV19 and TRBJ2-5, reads DGGITQSPKYLFRKEGQNVTLSCEQNLNHDAMYWYRQDPGQGLRLIYYSQIVNDFQKGDIAEGYSVSREKKESFPLTVTSAQKNPTAFYLCASSTDGQETQYFGPGTRLLVL.

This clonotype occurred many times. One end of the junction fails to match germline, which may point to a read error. The DNA of the CDR3 is TGTGCCAGCAATGAAGGGGGAACTAGCTATGGCTACACCTTC. Translation: CASNEGGTSYGYTF. The V and J genes are TRBV2 and TRBJ1-2, with D possibly being TRBD1 (6 bases). This CDR3 contains 14 residues. CDR1 is SNHLY, CDR2 FYNNEI, per germline.

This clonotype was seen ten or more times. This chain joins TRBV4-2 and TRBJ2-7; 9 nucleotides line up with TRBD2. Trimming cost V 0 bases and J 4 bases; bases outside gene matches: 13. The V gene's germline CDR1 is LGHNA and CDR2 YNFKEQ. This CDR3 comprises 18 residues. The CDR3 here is CASSQERVAGDLLYEQYF. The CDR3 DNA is TGTGCCAGCAGCCAAGAGAGAGTAGCGGGAGATCTTTTATACGAGCAGTACTTC.

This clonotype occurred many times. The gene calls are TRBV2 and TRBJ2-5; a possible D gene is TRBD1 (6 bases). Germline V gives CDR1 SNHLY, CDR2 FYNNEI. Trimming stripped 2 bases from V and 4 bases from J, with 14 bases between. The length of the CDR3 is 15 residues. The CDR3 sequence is CASSESGAPRETQYF. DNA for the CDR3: TGTGCCAGCAGTGAATCAGGGGCCCCAAGAGAGACCCAGTACTTC.

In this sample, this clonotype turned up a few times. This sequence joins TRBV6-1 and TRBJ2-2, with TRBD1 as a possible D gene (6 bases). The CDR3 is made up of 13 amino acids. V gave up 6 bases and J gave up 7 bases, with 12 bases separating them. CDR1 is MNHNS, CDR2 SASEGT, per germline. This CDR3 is CASRKTGGGELFF. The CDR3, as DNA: TGTGCCAGCAGAAAGACAGGAGGCGGGGAGCTGTTTTTT.

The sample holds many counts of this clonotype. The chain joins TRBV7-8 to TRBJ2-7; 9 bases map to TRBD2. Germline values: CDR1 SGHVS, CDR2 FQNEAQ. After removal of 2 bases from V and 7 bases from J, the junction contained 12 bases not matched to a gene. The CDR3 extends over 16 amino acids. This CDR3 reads CASSLPLKREAREQYF. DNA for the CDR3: TGTGCCAGCAGCTTACCCTTGAAGCGGGAGGCGAGGGAGCAGTACTTC.

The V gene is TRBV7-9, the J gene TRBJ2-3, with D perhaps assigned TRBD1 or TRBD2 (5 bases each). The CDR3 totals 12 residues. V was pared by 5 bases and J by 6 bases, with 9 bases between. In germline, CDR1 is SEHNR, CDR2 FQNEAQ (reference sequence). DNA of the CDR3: TGTGCCAGCAGCGGGACCGAGGATACGCAGTATTTT. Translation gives CASSGTEDTQYF. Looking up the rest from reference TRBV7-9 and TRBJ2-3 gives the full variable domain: DTGVSQNPRHKITKRGQNVTFRCDPISEHNRLYWYRQTLGQGPEFLTYFQNEAQLEKSRLLSDRFSAERPKGSFSTLEIQRTEQGDSAMYLCASSGTEDTQYFGPGTRLTVL.

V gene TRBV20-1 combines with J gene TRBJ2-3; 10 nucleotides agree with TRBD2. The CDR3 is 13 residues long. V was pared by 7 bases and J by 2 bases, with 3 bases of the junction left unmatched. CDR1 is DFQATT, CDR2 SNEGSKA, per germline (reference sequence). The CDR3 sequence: CSVLAGVTDTQYF. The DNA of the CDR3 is TGCAGTGTGCTAGCGGGAGTCACAGATACGCAGTATTTT.

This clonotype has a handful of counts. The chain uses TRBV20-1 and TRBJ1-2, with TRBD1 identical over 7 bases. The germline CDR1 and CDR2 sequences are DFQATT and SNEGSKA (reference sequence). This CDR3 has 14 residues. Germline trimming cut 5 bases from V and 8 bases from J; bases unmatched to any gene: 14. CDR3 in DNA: TGCAGTGCTTCAGAACCGGGACAGCAGGAAGGCTACACCTTC. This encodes CSASEPGQQEGYTF.